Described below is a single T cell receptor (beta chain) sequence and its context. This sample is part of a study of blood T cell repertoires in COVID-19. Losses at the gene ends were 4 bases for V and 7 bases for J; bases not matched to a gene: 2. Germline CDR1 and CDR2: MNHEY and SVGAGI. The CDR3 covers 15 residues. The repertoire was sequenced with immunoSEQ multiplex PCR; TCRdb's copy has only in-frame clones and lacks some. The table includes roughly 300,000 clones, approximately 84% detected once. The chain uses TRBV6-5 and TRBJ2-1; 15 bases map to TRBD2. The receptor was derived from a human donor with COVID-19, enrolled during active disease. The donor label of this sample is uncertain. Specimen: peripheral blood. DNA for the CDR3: TGTGCCAGCAGTTGGGGGACTAGCGGGAGGAATGAGCAGTTCTTC. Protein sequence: CASSWGTSGRNEQFF.